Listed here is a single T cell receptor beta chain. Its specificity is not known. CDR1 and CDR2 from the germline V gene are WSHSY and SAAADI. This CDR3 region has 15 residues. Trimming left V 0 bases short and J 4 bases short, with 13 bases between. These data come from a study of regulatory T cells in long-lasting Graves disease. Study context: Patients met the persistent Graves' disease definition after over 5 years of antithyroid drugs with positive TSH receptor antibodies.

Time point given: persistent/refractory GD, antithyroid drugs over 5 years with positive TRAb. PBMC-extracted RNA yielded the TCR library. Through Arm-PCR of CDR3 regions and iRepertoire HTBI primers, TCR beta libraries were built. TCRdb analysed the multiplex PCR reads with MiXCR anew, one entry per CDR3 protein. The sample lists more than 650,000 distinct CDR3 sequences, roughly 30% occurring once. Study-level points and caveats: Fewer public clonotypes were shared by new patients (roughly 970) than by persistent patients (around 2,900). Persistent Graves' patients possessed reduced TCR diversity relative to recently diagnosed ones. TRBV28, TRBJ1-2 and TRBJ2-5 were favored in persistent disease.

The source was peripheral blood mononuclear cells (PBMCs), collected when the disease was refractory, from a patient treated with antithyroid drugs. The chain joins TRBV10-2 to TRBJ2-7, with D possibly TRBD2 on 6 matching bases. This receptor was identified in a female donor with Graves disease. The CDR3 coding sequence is TGCGCCAGCAGTGAGTCCCGGGGACTTTTTTACGAGCAGTACTTC. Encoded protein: CASSESRGLFYEQYF.